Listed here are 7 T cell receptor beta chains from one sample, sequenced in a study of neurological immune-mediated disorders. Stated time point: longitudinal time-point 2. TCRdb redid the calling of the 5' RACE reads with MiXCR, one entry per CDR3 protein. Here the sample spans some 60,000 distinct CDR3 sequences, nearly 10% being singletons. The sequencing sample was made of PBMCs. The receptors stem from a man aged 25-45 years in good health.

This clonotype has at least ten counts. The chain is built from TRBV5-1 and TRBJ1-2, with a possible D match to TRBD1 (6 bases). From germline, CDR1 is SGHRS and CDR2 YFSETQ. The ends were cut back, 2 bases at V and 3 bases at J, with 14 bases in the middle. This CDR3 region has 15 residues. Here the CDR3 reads CASSFPGALDYGYTF. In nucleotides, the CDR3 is TGCGCCAGCAGCTTCCCGGGGGCGCTCGACTATGGCTACACCTTC.

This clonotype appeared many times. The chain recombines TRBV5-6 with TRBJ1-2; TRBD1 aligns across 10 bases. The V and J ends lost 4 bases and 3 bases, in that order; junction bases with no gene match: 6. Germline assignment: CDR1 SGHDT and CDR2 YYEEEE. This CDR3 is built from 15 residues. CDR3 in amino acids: CASSPPGQGHYGYTF. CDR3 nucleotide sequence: TGTGCCAGCAGCCCTCCGGGACAGGGGCACTATGGCTACACCTTC.

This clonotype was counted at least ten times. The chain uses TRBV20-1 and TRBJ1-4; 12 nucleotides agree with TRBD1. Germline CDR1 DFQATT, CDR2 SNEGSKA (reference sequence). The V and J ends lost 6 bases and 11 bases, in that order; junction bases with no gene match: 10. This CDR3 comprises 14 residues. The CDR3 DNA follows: TGCAGTGCCAGGGGGGGACAGGGGGCTGAGAAACTGTTTTTT. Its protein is CSARGGQGAEKLFF.

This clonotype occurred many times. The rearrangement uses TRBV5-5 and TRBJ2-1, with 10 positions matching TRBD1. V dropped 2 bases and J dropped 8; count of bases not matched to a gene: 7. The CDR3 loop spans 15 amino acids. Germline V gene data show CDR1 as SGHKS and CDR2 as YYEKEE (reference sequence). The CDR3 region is CASSLRQGAYDEQFF. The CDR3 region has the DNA TGTGCCAGCAGCTTACGACAGGGGGCTTACGATGAGCAGTTCTTC.

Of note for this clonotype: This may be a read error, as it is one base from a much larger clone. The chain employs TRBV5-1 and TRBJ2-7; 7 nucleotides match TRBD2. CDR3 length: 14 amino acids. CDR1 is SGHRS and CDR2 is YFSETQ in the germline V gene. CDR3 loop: CANSPQRGAYEQYF. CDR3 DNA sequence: TGCGCCAACAGCCCCCAGCGGGGAGCCTACGAGCAGTACTTC.

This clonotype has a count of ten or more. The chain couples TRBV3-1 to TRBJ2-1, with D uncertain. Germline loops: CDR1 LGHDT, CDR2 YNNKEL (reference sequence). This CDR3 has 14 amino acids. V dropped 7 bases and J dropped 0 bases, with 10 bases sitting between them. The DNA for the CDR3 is TGTGCCAGCACCAGCAAAAGCTCCTACAATGAGCAGTTCTTC. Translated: CASTSKSSYNEQFF.

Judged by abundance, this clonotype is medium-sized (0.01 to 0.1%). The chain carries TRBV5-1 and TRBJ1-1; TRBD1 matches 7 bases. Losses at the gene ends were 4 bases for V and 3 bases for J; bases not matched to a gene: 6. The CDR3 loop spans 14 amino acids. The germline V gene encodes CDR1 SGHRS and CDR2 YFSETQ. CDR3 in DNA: TGCGCCAGCAGCCCCCGGCAGGGGGACACTGAAGCTTTCTTT. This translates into CASSPRQGDTEAFF.